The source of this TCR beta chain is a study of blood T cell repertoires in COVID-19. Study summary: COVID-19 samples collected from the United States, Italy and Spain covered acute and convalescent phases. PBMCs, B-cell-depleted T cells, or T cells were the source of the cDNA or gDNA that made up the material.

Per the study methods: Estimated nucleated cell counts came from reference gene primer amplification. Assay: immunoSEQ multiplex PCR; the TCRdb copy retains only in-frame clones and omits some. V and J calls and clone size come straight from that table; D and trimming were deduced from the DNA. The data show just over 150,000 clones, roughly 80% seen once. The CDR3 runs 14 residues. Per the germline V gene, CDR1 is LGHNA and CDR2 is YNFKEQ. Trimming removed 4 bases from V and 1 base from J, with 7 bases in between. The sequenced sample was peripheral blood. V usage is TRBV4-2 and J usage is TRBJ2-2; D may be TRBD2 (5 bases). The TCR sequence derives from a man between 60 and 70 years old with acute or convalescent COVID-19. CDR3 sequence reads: CASSPDWNTGELFF. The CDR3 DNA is TGTGCCAGCAGCCCGGACTGGAACACCGGGGAGCTGTTTTTT.